Listed below are T cell receptor beta chains from one sample, sequenced in a study of T-cell memory formation after mild COVID-19. TCRdb called the 5' RACE reads again in MiXCR, with one record for every CDR3 protein. The sample holds about 360,000 distinct CDR3 sequences; approximately 15% are singletons and the top ten take 20% to 25%. Material for sequencing was PBMCs or a T cell subset sorted from them (not recorded which). The source of these receptors is a young man who had mild COVID-19 (a few samples of this study predate the infection). Cell type and time point are not known. Both conserved end residues are part of each CDR3. D genes are given only for firm matches. Some rows mark clone size as missing; the rest say once, few, many or name a class of expanded clone.

j_call v_call d_call clone_size cdr3_nt cdr3_aa
TRBJ2-2 TRBV7-3 NA NA NA CASSFGPGEQPNTGELFF
TRBJ1-1 TRBV7-2 NA NA TGTGCCAGCACCCCCCGGCCGCAGGGGCGAACTGAAGCTTTCTTT CASTPRPQGRTEAFF
TRBJ2-1 TRBV6-2/TRBV6-3 TRBD2 NA TGTGCCAGCAGCACACCCAGCGGGGGGGCTAGCTCCTACAATGAGCAGTTCTTC CASSTPSGGASSYNEQFF
TRBJ1-6 TRBV6-1 NA NA TGTGCCAGCAAGAGGGAAGCTTCCTATAATTCACCCCTCCACTTT CASKREASYNSPLHF
TRBJ1-1 TRBV5-1 NA many TGCGCCAGCAGCTCAATGGGCACTGAAGCTTTCTTT CASSSMGTEAFF
TRBJ2-1 TRBV7-7 NA many TGTGCCAGCAGCGAGGGACGGAGCTCCTACAATGAGCAGTTCTTC CASSEGRSSYNEQFF
TRBJ2-3 TRBV12-3/TRBV12-4 NA few TGTGCCAGCAGTTCCCGTCCGTGGGACACAGATACGCAGTATTTT CASSSRPWDTDTQYF
TRBJ2-1 TRBV9 NA few TGTGCCAGCAGCGTCCGGGGCGGGGGACATCCAAAGAGCTCCTACAATGAGCAGTTCTTC CASSVRGGGHPKSSYNEQFF
TRBJ2-3 TRBV4-2 TRBD1 few TGTGCCAGCAGCCAATCATCGGGACAGGGGGCTGGAGATACGCAGTATTTT CASSQSSGQGAGDTQYF
TRBJ1-5 TRBV12-3/TRBV12-4 NA many TGTGCCAGCAGCTGGAGCCAGATTAGCAATCAGCCCCAGCATTTT CASSWSQISNQPQHF
TRBJ1-1 TRBV18 TRBD1 NA TGTGCCAGCTCACCACTAACAGGGGTGAACACTGAAGCTTTCTTT CASSPLTGVNTEAFF
TRBJ2-2 TRBV24-1 NA NA TGTGCCACCAGTGGGCCCGCGAACACCGGGGAGCTGTTTTTT CATSGPANTGELFF
TRBJ2-1 TRBV7-2 NA many TGTGCCAGCAGCCACCGGGGGACCTACAATGAGCAGTTCTTC CASSHRGTYNEQFF
TRBJ1-2 TRBV20-1 NA many TGCAGTGCGCCTCTCCGGGGCGAGGGCTACACCTTC CSAPLRGEGYTF
TRBJ2-1 TRBV3-1 NA NA TGTGCCAGCGGGGGTCGTGAAGAGCAGTTCTTC CASGGREEQFF
TRBJ1-1 TRBV4-3 NA many TGCGCCAGCAGCCAAGATATTTCTGGGAGCAGTGAAGCTTTCTTT CASSQDISGSSEAFF
TRBJ2-1 TRBV11-3 NA few TGTGCCAGCAGCTGGGCAGTAACCAATGAGCAGTTCTTC CASSWAVTNEQFF
TRBJ2-3 TRBV6-5 NA NA TGTGCCAGCGGGGTAGGGCTTAACGACAGGACCAGAGATACGCAGTATTTT CASGVGLNDRTRDTQYF
TRBJ1-4 TRBV7-9 NA many TGTGCCAGCCGAGGGATTGAAGAAAAACTGTTTTTT CASRGIEEKLFF
TRBJ2-2 TRBV12-3/TRBV12-4 NA many TGTGCCAGCGGTCCCGGGGAGCTGTTTTTT CASGPGELFF
TRBJ2-1 TRBV5-1 NA many TGCGCCAGCAGCCGAAAGGAGCCTGCCTACAATGAGCAGTTCTTC CASSRKEPAYNEQFF
TRBJ2-1 TRBV30 NA NA TGTGCCTTTTCTCGGGAGATGGCCCACAATGAGCAGTTCTTC CAFSREMAHNEQFF
TRBJ2-1 TRBV6-5 TRBD2 many TGTGCCAGTGGGGGGGGGAGGTCCCTTTACAATGAGCAGTTCTTC CASGGGRSLYNEQFF
TRBJ2-2 TRBV6-5 NA NA TGTGCCAGCAGTTACCGCAGGACAGCCCTAGGGGAGCTGTTTTTT CASSYRRTALGELFF
TRBJ1-2 TRBV4-3 TRBD1 few TGCGCCAGCAGCCAAGCCGGGACAGCCCCAAACTATGGCTACACCTTC CASSQAGTAPNYGYTF
TRBJ2-1 TRBV10-3 NA few TGTGCCATCAGTGAGACACCAGGGTTAGACTACAATGAGCAGTTCTTC CAISETPGLDYNEQFF
TRBJ1-2 TRBV4-3 NA few TGCGCCAGCAGCCCTGAGGGGGGACTCGATGGAGGCTACACCTTC CASSPEGGLDGGYTF
TRBJ2-3 TRBV20-1 TRBD2 NA TGCAGTGCTAGAAAGCGGGGGGGCCTGGTAGATACGCAGTATTTT CSARKRGGLVDTQYF
TRBJ2-5 TRBV20-1 TRBD2 few TGCAGTGCTAGAGATGCCCTAGCGGTGCTCCCGGTAGGGCCCCAGTACTTC CSARDALAVLPVGPQYF
TRBJ2-5 TRBV9 TRBD2 NA TGTGCCAGCAGCGACCCAGCTAGCGGGGAGGAGACCCAGTACTTC CASSDPASGEETQYF
TRBJ2-5 TRBV7-2 TRBD2 NA TGTGCCAGCTCGGCGGGACTAGTGTCAGAGACCCAGTACTTC CASSAGLVSETQYF
TRBJ2-3 TRBV6-6 NA NA TGTGCCAGCAGTTACGGGGCTGGTGGCACAGATACGAAGTATTTT CASSYGAGGTDTKYF
TRBJ2-3 TRBV7-2 NA once TGTGCCAGCAGCTTACCTAGCTTGGATACGCAGTATTTT CASSLPSLDTQYF
TRBJ1-5 TRBV20-1 NA few TGCAGTGCTGAAGGGTCGGCGGCTTCCCAGCCCCAGCATTTT CSAEGSAASQPQHF
TRBJ1-6 TRBV5-1 TRBD1 NA TGCGCCAGCAGCCTGACAGGGAAAAATAATTCACCCCTCCACTTT CASSLTGKNNSPLHF
TRBJ1-2 TRBV7-9 NA NA TGTGCCAGCAGCCATTATTCTTCCGATGGCTACACCTTC CASSHYSSDGYTF
TRBJ2-3 TRBV20-1 NA NA TGCAGTGCCCCGGCCGGCGGGTCCACAGATACGCAGTATTTT CSAPAGGSTDTQYF
TRBJ1-6 TRBV5-6 NA few TGTGCCAGCAGCTTGCGGGGGTTAAATTCACCCCTCCACTTT CASSLRGLNSPLHF
TRBJ2-7 TRBV18 NA few TGTGCCAGCTCACCGGGGCTCTACGAGCAGTACTTC CASSPGLYEQYF
TRBJ2-3 TRBV9 TRBD2 NA TGTGCCAGCAGCGTGCTTAGCGGGGGGAGCACAGATACGCAGTATTTT CASSVLSGGSTDTQYF
TRBJ1-2 TRBV7-2 TRBD1 NA TGTGCCAGCAGCCGTCAGGGGGCAATGGATGGCTACACCTTC CASSRQGAMDGYTF
TRBJ1-6 TRBV12-3/TRBV12-4 TRBD1 NA TGTGCCAGCAGGGGACAGGGGCATCCACCCCTCCACTTT CASRGQGHPPLHF
TRBJ2-2 TRBV20-1 TRBD2 NA TGCAGTGCTAGAGATCTTGAACTAGCGGGACCCGCCGCCACCGGGGAGCTGTTTTTT CSARDLELAGPAATGELFF
TRBJ2-5 TRBV6-6 NA NA TGTGCCAGCATAGTGGCACCTCGGGGAGAGACCCAGTACTTC CASIVAPRGETQYF
TRBJ2-1 TRBV7-7 TRBD2 many TGTGCTAGCAGCCCGGGACTAGCTTCCAATGAGCAGTTCTTC CASSPGLASNEQFF